These 25 T cell receptor beta chains were sequenced from one sample in a study of shared clonotypes between healthy human individuals. Data came from immunoSEQ multiplex PCR; TCRdb stores just in-frame clones and leaves some out. The sample comprises about 480,000 clones, almost 80% of which are singletons, and around 12% rests with the top ten. The sample consisted of PBMCs. The receptors come from a woman between 40 and 55 years old in good health. Some clones in this sample may be carry-over from other donors' samples.

The chain couples TRBV5-1 to TRBJ1-5; possible D gene TRBD1, 5 bases. Germline loops: CDR1 SGHRS, CDR2 YFSETQ. Trimming shortened V by 4 bases and J by 7 bases, and 15 bases separated the two germline ends. This CDR3 has 14 amino acids. The CDR3: CASSLSSGRQPQHF. The CDR3 DNA follows: TGCGCCAGCAGCCTCAGCTCAGGGCGGCAGCCCCAGCATTTT. Full variable domain (rest looked up from reference TRBV5-1 and TRBJ1-5): KAGVTQTPRYLIKTRGQQVTLSCSPISGHRSVSWYQQTPGQGLQFLFEYFSETQRNKGNFPGRFSGRQFSNSRSEMNVSTLELGDSALYLCASSLSSGRQPQHFGDGTRLSIL.

The V gene is TRBV19, the J gene TRBJ1-5; 7 bases line up with TRBD1. Per germline, CDR1 LNHDA and CDR2 SQIVND (reference sequence). V shed 10 bases, J shed 5 bases, and the junction held 11 bases outside the gene matches. The CDR3 runs 14 residues. CDR3 residues: CATAQGRTDQPQHF. CDR3 nucleotide sequence: TGTGCCACCGCACAGGGGAGAACGGATCAGCCCCAGCATTTT.

The rearrangement joins TRBV6-5 to TRBJ1-1; tentatively, D is TRBD1 (5 bases). V lost 7 bases, J lost 6 bases, and 18 bases lay in between. The CDR3 loop spans 14 amino acids. The germline V gene encodes CDR1 MNHEY and CDR2 SVGAGI. The CDR3 sequence: CASNPTAPGAEAFF. The CDR3 DNA reads TGTGCCAGCAATCCGACAGCCCCTGGTGCTGAAGCTTTCTTT.

The chain couples TRBV30 to TRBJ2-5; the D gene is possibly TRBD2 (6 bases). Germline V CDR1 and CDR2: GTSNPN, SVGIG (reference sequence). This CDR3 contains 12 residues. V was cut by 0 bases and J by 7 bases, with 9 bases left in between. The CDR3 sequence: CAWSVLAGTQYF. The CDR3 nucleotides are TGTGCCTGGAGTGTACTAGCTGGGACCCAGTACTTC.

This rearrangement joins TRBV7-8 to TRBJ2-5; weak D call: TRBD1 (6 bases). From germline, CDR1 is SGHVS and CDR2 FQNEAQ. Trimming stripped 5 bases from V and 2 bases from J, with 18 bases between. This CDR3 comprises 16 residues. CDR3 nucleotide sequence: TGTGCCAGCAGCAACCGGGACATAACAGGGCAAGAGACCCAGTACTTC. Translating it yields CASSNRDITGQETQYF.

The gene calls are TRBV11-3 and TRBJ1-1; TRBD1 might be the D (6 bases). From germline, CDR1 is SGHNT and CDR2 YENEEA. Trimming removed 5 bases from V and 3 bases from J, with 13 bases in between. CDR3 length: 14 amino acids. CDR3 nucleotide sequence: TGTGCCAGCAGCCCGGGACAAATAGACACTGAAGCTTTCTTT. This sequence encodes CASSPGQIDTEAFF.

V is TRBV4-3 and J is TRBJ2-3; D is possibly TRBD1 or TRBD2 (8 bases each). CDR3 length equals 17 residues. Germline V gene lookup returns CDR1 LGHNA and CDR2 YSLEER. The germline V and J ends were trimmed by 0 bases and 1 base, with 14 bases remaining between them. The CDR3 bases are TGCGCCAGCAGCCAAGATCGGGGGGGACAGGGCACAGATACGCAGTATTTT. This sequence encodes CASSQDRGGQGTDTQYF.

In nucleotides, the CDR3 is TGCAGCGTTGTATACGGGGGGACAGGGATCTACGAGCAGTACTTC. Translated: CSVVYGGTGIYEQYF. The chain has TRBV29-1 and TRBJ2-5; 9 bases match TRBD1. TRBJ2-7 matches the DNA end more closely, so the J call is doubtful. The CDR3 is 15 amino acids. Per germline, CDR1 SQVTM and CDR2 ANQGSEA.

V gene TRBV5-1 combines with J gene TRBJ1-3; D is unclear. Germline V CDR1 and CDR2: SGHRS, YFSETQ. The length of the CDR3 is 16 residues. The ends were cut back, 3 bases at V and 2 bases at J, with 15 bases in the middle. The CDR3 loop is CASSSGSLPPGNTIYF. CDR3 nucleotides: TGCGCCAGCAGCTCTGGAAGCCTACCGCCTGGAAACACCATATATTTT.

The chain joins TRBV18 to TRBJ2-1; 7 nucleotides align to TRBD1. The germline CDR1 and CDR2 sequences are KGHSH and LQKENI. The V and J ends lost 2 bases and 4 bases, in that order; junction bases with no gene match: 11. The length of the CDR3 is 17 residues. In DNA, the CDR3 is TGTGCCAGCTCACCAGCCCACGGGACAGTCCTATACAATGAGCAGTTCTTC. Its protein is CASSPAHGTVLYNEQFF.

The J gene is TRBJ2-1, the V gene TRBV4-3; 9 bases fit TRBD2. Germline V gene data show CDR1 as LGHNA and CDR2 as YSLEER. V lost 1 base, J lost 12 bases, and 7 bases stayed unmatched. CDR3 length: 14 amino acids. Written as DNA, the CDR3 is TGCGCCAGCAGCCAAGGCGCGGGGGGGGATGGGCAGTTCTTC. It yields the protein CASSQGAGGDGQFF.

In its sample, this clone was seen many times. V usage is TRBV29-1 and J usage is TRBJ2-3; TRBD2 matches at 14 bases. This CDR3 region has 15 residues. The junction had 6 bases not matched to a gene; V was cut back by 7 bases and J by 3 bases. Germline CDR1 is SQVTM and CDR2 is ANQGSEA. CDR3 protein: CSGETSGRATDTQYF. In DNA form, the CDR3 reads TGCAGCGGAGAGACTAGCGGGAGGGCAACAGATACGCAGTATTTT.

The V call is TRBV7-2, the J call TRBJ2-2; the match to TRBD2 covers 8 bases. CDR3 length: 14 residues. Looked up from germline, CDR1 is SGHTA and CDR2 is FQGNSA. Germline trimming cut 4 bases from V and 4 bases from J; bases unmatched to any gene: 2. The CDR3 reads CASSSGLATGELFF. CDR3 in DNA: TGTGCCAGCAGCTCAGGACTAGCCACCGGGGAGCTGTTTTTT. Looking up the rest from reference TRBV7-2 and TRBJ2-2 gives the full variable domain: GAGVSQSPSNKVTEKGKDVELRCDPISGHTALYWYRQSLGQGLEFLIYFQGNSAPDKSGLPSDRFSAERTGGSVSTLTIQRTQQEDSAVYLCASSSGLATGELFFGEGSRLTVL.

The chain couples TRBV18 to TRBJ2-5; D is unresolved. The germline CDR1 and CDR2 sequences are KGHSH and LQKENI. The CDR3 extends over 14 amino acids. Trimming took off 2 bases at V and 5 bases at J, with 12 bases between the two ends. The CDR3 loop reads CASSPSLDSETQYF. The CDR3 nucleotides read TGTGCCAGCTCACCATCCCTCGATTCGGAGACCCAGTACTTC.

A few counts support this clone. The gene calls are TRBV11-3 and TRBJ2-5; 8 bases align to TRBD1. Germline V gene data show CDR1 as SGHNT and CDR2 as YENEEA. V lost 4 bases, J lost 4 bases, and 8 bases stayed unmatched. This CDR3 comprises 15 residues. CDR3 in amino acids: CASSSPATGGETQYF. The CDR3, as DNA: TGTGCCAGCAGCTCCCCTGCCACAGGGGGAGAGACCCAGTACTTC.

This chain joins TRBV18 and TRBJ2-3; a weak D match, TRBD2 (5 bases). The CDR3 has 15 residues. Germline V CDR1 and CDR2: KGHSH, LQKENI. Trimming took off 2 bases at V and 3 bases at J, with 12 bases between the two ends. CDR3 coding DNA: TGTGCCAGCTCACCAAACGGGGTGGTGACAGATACGCAGTATTTT. It is translated as CASSPNGVVTDTQYF.

This chain connects TRBV4-1 to TRBJ2-2, with TRBD2 matching 8 bases. The CDR3 is 16 residues long. Trimming took 0 bases from V and 3 from J; bases not matched to a gene: 3. Germline CDR1 is MGHRA and CDR2 is YSYEKL. In DNA form, the CDR3 reads TGCGCCAGCAGCCAAGAACTAGCGGCCCACACCGGGGAGCTGTTTTTT. Translation: CASSQELAAHTGELFF.

This clone was counted only a few times. This sample also contains other DNA sequences that code for the same CDR3. The genes are TRBV18 and TRBJ2-5, with a possible D match to TRBD2 (7 bases). V was pared by 0 bases and J by 1 base, with 9 bases between. Germline V CDR1 and CDR2: KGHSH, LQKENI. The CDR3 is made up of 15 amino acids. CDR3 in DNA: TGTGCCAGCTCACCACCCGGGGGGCGCCAAGAGACCCAGTACTTC. Residues: CASSPPGGRQETQYF.

This clone was counted a single time. CDR3 coding DNA: TGTGCCAGCACCCGACTAGCGGGATTCACAGATACGCAGTATTTT. Its translation is CASTRLAGFTDTQYF. The rearrangement joins TRBV28 to TRBJ2-3; TRBD2 matches at 11 bases. V gave up 7 bases and J gave up 2 bases; unmatched junction bases: 5. This CDR3 has 15 amino acids. Germline CDR1 and CDR2: MDHEN and SYDVKM. The full variable domain, completed using reference TRBV28 and TRBJ2-3, is DVKVTQSSRYLVKRTGEKVFLECVQDMDHENMFWYRQDPGLGLRLIYFSYDVKMKEKGDIPEGYSVSREKKERFSLILESASTNQTSMYLCASTRLAGFTDTQYFGPGTRLTVL.

The rearrangement links TRBV6-1 to TRBJ2-7; no reliable D call. Germline CDR1 MNHNS, CDR2 SASEGT. V lost 3 bases and J lost 2, with 11 bases in between. This CDR3 spans 14 amino acids. CDR3 nucleotides: TGTGCCAGCAGTGAGCTCCCGATGCCCTACGAGCAGTACTTC. It is translated as CASSELPMPYEQYF.

V gene TRBV7-9 combines with J gene TRBJ2-4; TRBD1 might be the D (6 bases). Trimming cost V 1 base and J 15 bases, with 16 bases left between them. In germline, CDR1 is SEHNR, CDR2 FQNEAQ (reference sequence). The CDR3 has 13 amino acids. The CDR3 is CASSLVGQGLGYF. The CDR3 DNA reads as TGTGCCAGCAGCTTAGTAGGCCAGGGGTTAGGGTACTTC.

This clone was found a few times. This chain uses TRBV11-3 with TRBJ2-1, with 12 nucleotides matching TRBD2. CDR3 size: 16 residues. Germline CDR1 SGHNT, CDR2 YENEEA. V shed 5 bases, J shed 0 bases, and the junction held 2 bases outside the gene matches. CDR3 region: CASSGLAGSSYNEQFF. The CDR3, as DNA: TGTGCCAGCAGCGGACTAGCGGGGAGCTCCTACAATGAGCAGTTCTTC.

The chain has TRBV28 and TRBJ2-7; perhaps D is TRBD1 or TRBD2 (5 bases each). The CDR3 is 14 amino acids. V was trimmed by 4 bases and J by 2 bases, leaving 12 bases between them. The germline V gene encodes CDR1 MDHEN and CDR2 SYDVKM. The CDR3 DNA follows: TGTGCCAGCAGTTGGGGCCGGGGCCCCTACGAGCAGTACTTC. As protein: CASSWGRGPYEQYF.

V gene TRBV28 combines with J gene TRBJ1-4; D is undetermined. Germline values: CDR1 MDHEN, CDR2 SYDVKM. The CDR3 runs to 12 residues. Trimming shortened V by 6 bases and J by 4 bases, and 6 bases separated the two germline ends. CDR3 sequence reads: CASRLNNEKLFF. In DNA, the CDR3 is TGTGCCAGCAGGCTTAATAATGAAAAACTGTTTTTT.

To note about this clone: The identical CDR3 is also encoded by other nucleotide sequences in the sample. V and J are TRBV28 and TRBJ2-7; D unresolved. Germline CDR1 is MDHEN and CDR2 is SYDVKM. V lost 4 bases, J lost 0 bases, and 7 bases lay in between. CDR3 size: 13 residues. The CDR3 coding sequence is TGTGCCAGCAGTTCGCCCAGCTCCTACGAGCAGTACTTC. Translated, it gives CASSSPSSYEQYF.